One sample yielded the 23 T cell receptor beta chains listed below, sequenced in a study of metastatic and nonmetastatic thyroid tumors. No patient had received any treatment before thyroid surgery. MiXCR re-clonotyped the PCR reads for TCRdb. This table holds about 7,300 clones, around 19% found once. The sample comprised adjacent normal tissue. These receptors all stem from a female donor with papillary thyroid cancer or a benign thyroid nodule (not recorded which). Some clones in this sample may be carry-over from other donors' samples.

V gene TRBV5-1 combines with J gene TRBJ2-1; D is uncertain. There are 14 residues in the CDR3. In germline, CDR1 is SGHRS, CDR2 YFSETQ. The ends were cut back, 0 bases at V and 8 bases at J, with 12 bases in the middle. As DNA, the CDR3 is TGCGCCAGCAGCTTGGGTGGGATAGGTGATGAGCAGTTCTTC. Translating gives CASSLGGIGDEQFF.

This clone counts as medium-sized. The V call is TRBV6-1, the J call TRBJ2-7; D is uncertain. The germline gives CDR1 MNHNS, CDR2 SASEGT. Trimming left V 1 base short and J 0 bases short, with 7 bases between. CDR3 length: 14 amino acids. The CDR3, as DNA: TGTGCCAGCAGTGAAGGGCCCAGCTCCTACGAGCAGTACTTC. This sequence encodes CASSEGPSSYEQYF.

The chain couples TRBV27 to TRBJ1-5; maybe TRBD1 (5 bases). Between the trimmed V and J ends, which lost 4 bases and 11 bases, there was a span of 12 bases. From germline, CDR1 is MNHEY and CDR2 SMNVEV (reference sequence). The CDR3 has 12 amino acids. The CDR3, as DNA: TGTGCCAGCAGTTCCCCCCCAGGGTCCCAGCATTTT. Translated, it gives CASSSPPGSQHF.

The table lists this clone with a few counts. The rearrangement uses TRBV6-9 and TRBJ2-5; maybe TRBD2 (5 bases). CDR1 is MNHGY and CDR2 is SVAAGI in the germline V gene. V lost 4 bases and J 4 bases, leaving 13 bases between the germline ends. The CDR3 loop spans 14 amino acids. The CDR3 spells CASSSRLARETQYF. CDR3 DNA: TGTGCCAGCAGTTCACGTCTAGCCCGAGAGACCCAGTACTTC.

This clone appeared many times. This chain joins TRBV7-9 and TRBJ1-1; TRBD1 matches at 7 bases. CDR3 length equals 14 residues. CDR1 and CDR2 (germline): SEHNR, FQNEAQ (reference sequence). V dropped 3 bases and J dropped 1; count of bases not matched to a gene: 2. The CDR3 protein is CASSLGQPNTEAFF. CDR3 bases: TGTGCCAGCAGCTTGGGACAGCCGAACACTGAAGCTTTCTTT.

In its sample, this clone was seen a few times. The CDR3 DNA reads TGTGCCAACCAGGGGTTCAATGAGCAGTTCTTC. Translation gives CANQGFNEQFF. The gene calls are TRBV27 and TRBJ2-1, with TRBD1 as a possible D gene (6 bases). V was trimmed by 10 bases and J by 6 bases, leaving 10 bases between them. CDR1 and CDR2 (germline): MNHEY, SMNVEV (reference sequence). The length of the CDR3 is 11 residues.

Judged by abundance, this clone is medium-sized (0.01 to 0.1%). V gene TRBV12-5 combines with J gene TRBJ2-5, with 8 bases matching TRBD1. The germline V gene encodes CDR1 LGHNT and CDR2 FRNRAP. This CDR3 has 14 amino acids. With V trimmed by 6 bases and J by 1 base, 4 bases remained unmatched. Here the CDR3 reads CASGRGQGQETQYF. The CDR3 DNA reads TGTGCTAGTGGCCGAGGACAGGGCCAAGAGACCCAGTACTTC. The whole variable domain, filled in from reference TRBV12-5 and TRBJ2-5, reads DARVTQTPRHKVTEMGQEVTMRCQPILGHNTVFWYRQTMMQGLELLAYFRNRAPLDDSGMPKDRFSAEMPDATLATLKIQPSEPRDSAVYFCASGRGQGQETQYFGPGTRLLVL.

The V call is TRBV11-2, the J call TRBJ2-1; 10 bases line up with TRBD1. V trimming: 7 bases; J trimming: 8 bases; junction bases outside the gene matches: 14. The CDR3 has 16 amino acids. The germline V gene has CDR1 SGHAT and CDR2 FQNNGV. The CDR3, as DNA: TGTGCCAGCACCACTTTCACGACAGGGGGCTTAGATGAGCAGTTCTTC. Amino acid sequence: CASTTFTTGGLDEQFF.

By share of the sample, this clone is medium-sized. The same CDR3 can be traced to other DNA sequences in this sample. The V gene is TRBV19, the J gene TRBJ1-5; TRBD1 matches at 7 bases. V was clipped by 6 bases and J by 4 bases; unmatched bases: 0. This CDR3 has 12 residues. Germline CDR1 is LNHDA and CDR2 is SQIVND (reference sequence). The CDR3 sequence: CASRTGNQPQHF. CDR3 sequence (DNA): TGTGCCAGTAGGACAGGGAATCAGCCCCAGCATTTT.

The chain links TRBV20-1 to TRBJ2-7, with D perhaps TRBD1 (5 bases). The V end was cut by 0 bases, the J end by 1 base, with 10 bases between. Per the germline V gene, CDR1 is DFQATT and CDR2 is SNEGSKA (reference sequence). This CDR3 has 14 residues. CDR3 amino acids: CSARDATESYEQYF. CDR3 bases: TGCAGTGCTAGAGACGCGACAGAGTCCTACGAGCAGTACTTC.

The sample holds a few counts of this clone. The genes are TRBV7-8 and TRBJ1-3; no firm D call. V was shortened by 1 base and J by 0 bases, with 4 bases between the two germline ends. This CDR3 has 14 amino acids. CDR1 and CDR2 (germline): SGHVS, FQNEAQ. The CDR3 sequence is CASSLDSSGNTIYF. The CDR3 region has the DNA TGTGCCAGCAGCTTAGACAGCTCTGGAAACACCATATATTTT.

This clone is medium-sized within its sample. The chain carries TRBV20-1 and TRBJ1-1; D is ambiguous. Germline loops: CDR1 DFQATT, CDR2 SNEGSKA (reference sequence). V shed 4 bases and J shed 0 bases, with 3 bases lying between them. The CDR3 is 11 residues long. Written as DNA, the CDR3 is TGCAGTGCTAAAATGAACACTGAAGCTTTCTTT. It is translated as CSAKMNTEAFF.

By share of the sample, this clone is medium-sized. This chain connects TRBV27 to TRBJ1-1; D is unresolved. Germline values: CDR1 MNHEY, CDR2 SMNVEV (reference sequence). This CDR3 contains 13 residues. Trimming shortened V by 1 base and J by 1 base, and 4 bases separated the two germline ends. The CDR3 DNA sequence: TGTGCCAGCAGTTTATTTGGGAACACTGAAGCTTTCTTT. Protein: CASSLFGNTEAFF.

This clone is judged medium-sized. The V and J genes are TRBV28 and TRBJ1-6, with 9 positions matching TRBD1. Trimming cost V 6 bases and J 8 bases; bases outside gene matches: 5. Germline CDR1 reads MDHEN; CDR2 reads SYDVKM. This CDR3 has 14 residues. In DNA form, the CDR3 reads TGTGCCAGCAGGGGGACAGGGTGGGATTCACCCCTCCACTTT. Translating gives CASRGTGWDSPLHF.

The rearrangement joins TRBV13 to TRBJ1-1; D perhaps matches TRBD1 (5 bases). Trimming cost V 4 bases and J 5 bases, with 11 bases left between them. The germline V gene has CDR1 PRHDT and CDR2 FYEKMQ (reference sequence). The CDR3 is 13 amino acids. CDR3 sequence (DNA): TGTGCCAGCAGCTCTTGGGGGGGGACTGAAGCTTTCTTT. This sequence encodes CASSSWGGTEAFF.

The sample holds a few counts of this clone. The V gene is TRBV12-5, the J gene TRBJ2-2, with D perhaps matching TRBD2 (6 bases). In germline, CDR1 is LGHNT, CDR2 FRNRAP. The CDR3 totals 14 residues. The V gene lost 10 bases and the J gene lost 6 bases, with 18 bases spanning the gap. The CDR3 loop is CATQLSGAAGELFF. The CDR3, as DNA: TGTGCTACCCAACTATCGGGAGCCGCCGGGGAGCTGTTTTTT. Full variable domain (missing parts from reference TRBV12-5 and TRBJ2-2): DARVTQTPRHKVTEMGQEVTMRCQPILGHNTVFWYRQTMMQGLELLAYFRNRAPLDDSGMPKDRFSAEMPDATLATLKIQPSEPRDSAVYFCATQLSGAAGELFFGEGSRLTVL.

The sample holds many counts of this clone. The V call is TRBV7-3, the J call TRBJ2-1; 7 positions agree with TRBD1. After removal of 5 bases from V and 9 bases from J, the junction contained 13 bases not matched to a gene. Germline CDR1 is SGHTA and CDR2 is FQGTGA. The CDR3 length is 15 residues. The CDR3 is CASSPLGGQLGEQFF. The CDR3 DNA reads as TGTGCCAGCAGCCCCCTAGGGGGCCAATTGGGTGAGCAGTTCTTC.

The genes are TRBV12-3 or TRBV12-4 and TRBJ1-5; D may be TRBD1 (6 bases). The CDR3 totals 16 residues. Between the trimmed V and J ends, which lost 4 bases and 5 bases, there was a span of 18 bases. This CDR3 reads CASSSGAMRRYQPQHF. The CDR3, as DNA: TGTGCCAGCAGTTCGGGGGCCATGAGGCGGTATCAGCCCCAGCATTTT.

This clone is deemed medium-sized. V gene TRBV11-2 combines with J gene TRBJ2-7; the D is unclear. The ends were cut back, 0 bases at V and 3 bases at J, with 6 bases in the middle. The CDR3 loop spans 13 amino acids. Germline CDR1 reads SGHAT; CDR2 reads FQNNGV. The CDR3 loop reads CASSLEWGYEQYF. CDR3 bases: TGTGCCAGCAGCTTAGAGTGGGGCTACGAGCAGTACTTC.

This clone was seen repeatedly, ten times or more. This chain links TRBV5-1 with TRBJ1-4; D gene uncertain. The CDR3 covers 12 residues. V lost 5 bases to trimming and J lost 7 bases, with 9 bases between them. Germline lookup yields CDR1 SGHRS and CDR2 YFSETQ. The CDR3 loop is CASRTAGEKLFF. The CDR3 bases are TGCGCCAGCAGGACGGCCGGTGAAAAACTGTTTTTT.

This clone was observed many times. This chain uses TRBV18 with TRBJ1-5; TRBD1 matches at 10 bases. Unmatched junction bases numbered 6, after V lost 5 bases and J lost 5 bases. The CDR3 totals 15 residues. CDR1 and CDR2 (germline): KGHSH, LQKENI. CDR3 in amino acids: CASSRDRGFHQPQHF. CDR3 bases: TGTGCCAGCTCAAGGGACAGGGGTTTTCATCAGCCCCAGCATTTT.

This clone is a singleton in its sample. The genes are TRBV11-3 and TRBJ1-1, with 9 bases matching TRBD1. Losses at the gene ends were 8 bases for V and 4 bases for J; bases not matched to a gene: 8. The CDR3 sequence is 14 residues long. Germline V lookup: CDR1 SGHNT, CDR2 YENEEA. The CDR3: CASGKQGAGTEAFF. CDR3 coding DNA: TGTGCCAGCGGGAAACAGGGGGCCGGCACTGAAGCTTTCTTT.

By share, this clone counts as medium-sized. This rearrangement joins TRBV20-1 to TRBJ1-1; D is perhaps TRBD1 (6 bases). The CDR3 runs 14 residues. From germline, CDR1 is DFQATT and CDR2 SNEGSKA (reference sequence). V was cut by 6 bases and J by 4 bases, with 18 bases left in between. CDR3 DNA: TGCAGTGCCCCAGAGGGGGGCCGGGGCACTGAAGCTTTCTTT. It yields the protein CSAPEGGRGTEAFF.